This entry is about one T cell receptor (beta chain). Germline lookup yields CDR1 SGHNT and CDR2 YYREEE (reference sequence). The V and J ends lost 4 bases and 0 bases respectively, with 10 bases between them. CDR3 length equals 14 residues. This sample stems from a study of blood T cell repertoires in COVID-19. In the original workflow: Amplification of reference gene primers provided the estimated nucleated cell counts. Sequenced by immunoSEQ multiplex PCR; TCRdb stores in-frame clones only, minus some. The V and J calls and clone size are taken from that table; D and trimming were inferred from the DNA. Of about 220,000 clones listed, more than 65% were seen once; the top ten hold 3% to 4.5%.

Sequencing was carried out using peripheral blood. J is TRBJ1-2 and V is TRBV5-4; D unclear. This TCR was recovered from a woman aged 80 or over with acute or convalescent COVID-19. CDR3 sequence reads: CASSPEIANYGYTF. CDR3 nucleotides: TGTGCCAGCAGCCCCGAGATAGCTAACTATGGCTACACCTTC. Full variable domain (rest looked up from reference TRBV5-4 and TRBJ1-2): ETGVTQSPTHLIKTRGQQVTLRCSSQSGHNTVSWYQQALGQGPQFIFQYYREEENGRGNFPPRFSGLQFPNYSSELNVNALELDDSALYLCASSPEIANYGYTFGSGTRLTVV.